The 27 T cell receptor beta chains given below trace back to one sample, sequenced in a study of cytomegalovirus exposure and HLA in healthy donors. The table came from immunoSEQ multiplex PCR; TCRdb's copy has only in-frame clones and leaves some out. The sample lists 150,000 to 200,000 clones; around 84% were seen once. The specimen was PBMCs. These receptors all come from a man aged 18 to 29 in good health and CMV-seropositive.

The V gene is TRBV10-3, the J gene TRBJ2-3; TRBD2 matches 16 bases. With 5 bases clipped from V and 7 bases from J, the junction kept 6 bases outside the gene matches. Germline CDR1 ENHRY, CDR2 SYGVKD. The CDR3 is made up of 16 amino acids. The CDR3 sequence: CAISPGTSGGENTQYF. CDR3 in DNA: TGTGCCATCAGTCCGGGGACTAGCGGGGGGGAGAATACGCAGTATTTT.

Note on this clone: Different DNA sequences within this sample yield the same CDR3. The genes are TRBV9 and TRBJ2-7; 11 nucleotides agree with TRBD2. J gave up 0 bases and V 4 bases, and 3 bases lay outside the gene matches. Germline V gene lookup returns CDR1 SGDLS and CDR2 YYNGEE. The CDR3 runs to 15 residues. This CDR3 reads CASSPGTSGSYEQYF. For the CDR3, the DNA is TGTGCCAGCAGCCCTGGGACTAGCGGCTCCTACGAGCAGTACTTC.

This clone appeared a few times. The chain is built from TRBV30 and TRBJ2-3; the match to TRBD2 covers 10 bases. With 4 bases clipped from V and 3 bases from J, the junction kept 1 base outside the gene matches. The CDR3 has 13 residues. Germline V gene data show CDR1 as GTSNPN and CDR2 as SVGIG (reference sequence). CDR3 DNA sequence: TGTGCCTGGACTAGCGGGAGAACAGATACGCAGTATTTT. It encodes CAWTSGRTDTQYF.

The chain employs TRBV5-4 and TRBJ2-7; the match to TRBD1 covers 8 bases. V lost 10 bases and J lost 1; bases outside the gene matches: 13. CDR3 length: 15 residues. Germline CDR1 reads SGHNT; CDR2 reads YYREEE (reference sequence). The CDR3 reads CAWAQGAALSYEQYF. The CDR3 nucleotides are TGTGCCTGGGCTCAGGGGGCCGCTTTATCCTACGAGCAGTACTTC.

The gene calls are TRBV28 and TRBJ1-3; the match to TRBD1 covers 11 bases. This CDR3 has 16 residues. Germline CDR1 MDHEN, CDR2 SYDVKM. V dropped 4 bases and J dropped 3; count of bases not matched to a gene: 5. The chain's CDR3 is CASSSGQGAIGNTIYF. For the CDR3, the DNA is TGTGCCAGCAGTTCCGGACAGGGGGCAATTGGAAACACCATATATTTT.

The CDR3: CASSSNQGWTNYGYTF. The CDR3 region has the DNA TGTGCCAGCAGTTCTAACCAGGGATGGACTAACTATGGCTACACCTTC. The rearrangement uses TRBV6-5 and TRBJ1-2; TRBD1 is a possible D gene (5 bases). V gave up 4 bases and J gave up 0 bases, with 15 bases separating them. The CDR3 is made up of 16 amino acids. CDR1 MNHEY and CDR2 SVGAGI come from the germline V gene.

The chain uses TRBV5-1 and TRBJ1-4, with 8 bases fitting TRBD1. With 3 bases clipped from V and 3 bases from J, the junction kept 4 bases outside the gene matches. Germline CDR1 and CDR2: SGHRS and YFSETQ. The CDR3 loop spans 15 amino acids. The CDR3 region is CASSSTGASNEKLFF. The CDR3 DNA is TGCGCCAGCAGCTCGACAGGGGCTTCTAATGAAAAACTGTTTTTT.

This rearrangement joins TRBV4-1 to TRBJ2-7; 9 bases align to TRBD1. Germline V CDR1 and CDR2: MGHRA, YSYEKL. The CDR3 is 17 residues long. V gave up 4 bases and J gave up 3 bases; unmatched junction bases: 13. This CDR3 is CASSRQITGTGFYEQYF. CDR3 DNA sequence: TGCGCCAGCAGCCGACAGATCACCGGGACAGGGTTCTACGAGCAGTACTTC.

The chain uses TRBV28 and TRBJ1-2; no clear D gene. V was cut by 3 bases and J by 2 bases, with 16 bases left in between. Germline V lookup: CDR1 MDHEN, CDR2 SYDVKM. The CDR3 has 16 residues. CDR3 sequence: CASSFFEEGINYGYTF. The DNA for the CDR3 is TGTGCCAGCAGTTTCTTCGAGGAGGGAATCAACTATGGCTACACCTTC.

The gene calls are TRBV29-1 and TRBJ2-1, with 8 bases fitting TRBD1. The CDR3 is made up of 10 amino acids. The ends lost 7 bases at V and 10 bases at J; junction bases unmatched: 3. Per germline, CDR1 SQVTM and CDR2 ANQGSEA. For the CDR3, the DNA is TGCAGCGCGGACAGGGTCGAGCAGTTCTTC. Translating gives CSADRVEQFF.

This chain joins TRBV7-8 and TRBJ2-7; TRBD2 agrees at 7 bases. Germline V CDR1 and CDR2: SGHVS, FQNEAQ. V shed 0 bases and J 1 base; nucleotides not matched to a gene: 3. The CDR3 loop spans 15 amino acids. The chain's CDR3 is CASSLAGGRSYEQYF. The CDR3 DNA reads as TGTGCCAGCAGCTTAGCTGGCGGGAGATCCTACGAGCAGTACTTC.

The chain combines TRBV6-4 with TRBJ2-3; TRBD2 might be the D (7 bases). From germline, CDR1 is MRHNA and CDR2 SNTAGT. Trimming cost V 3 bases and J 4 bases, with 14 bases left between them. This CDR3 region has 15 residues. CDR3 sequence reads: CASSEGGGEADTQYF. The CDR3 DNA sequence: TGTGCCAGCAGTGAAGGCGGGGGCGAGGCAGATACGCAGTATTTT.

With respect to this clone: With a much larger clone just one base away, this may be a read error. The rearrangement joins TRBV7-3 to TRBJ1-1; tentative D call: TRBD1 (5 bases). The germline V gene encodes CDR1 SGHTA and CDR2 FQGTGA. The CDR3 is 13 amino acids. Trimming cost V 5 bases and J 1 base, with 8 bases left between them. The CDR3 coding sequence is TGTGCCAGCAGCGCCGACAGGAACACTGAAGCTTTCTTT. Its translation is CASSADRNTEAFF.

V usage is TRBV11-3 and J usage is TRBJ2-5; tentative D call: TRBD1 (5 bases). The CDR3 length is 13 residues. Trimming removed 5 bases from V and 5 bases from J, with 12 bases in between. The germline CDR1 and CDR2 sequences are SGHNT and YENEEA. CDR3 protein: CASSIRGLETQYF. Here the CDR3 DNA reads TGTGCCAGCAGCATTAGGGGATTGGAGACCCAGTACTTC.

The rearrangement links TRBV5-4 to TRBJ1-2; 7 bases fit TRBD1. Germline CDR1 is SGHNT and CDR2 is YYREEE (reference sequence). The CDR3 runs to 15 residues. Trimming removed 0 bases from V and 2 bases from J; junction bases left unmatched: 4. As DNA, the CDR3 is TGTGCCAGCAGCTTGGAACAGGGGAAAAACTATGGCTACACCTTC. This translates into CASSLEQGKNYGYTF.

The chain combines TRBV30 with TRBJ2-7, with TRBD2 as a possible D gene (6 bases). Trimming cost V 4 bases and J 1 base, with 14 bases left between them. The CDR3 covers 14 residues. Looked up from germline, CDR1 is GTSNPN and CDR2 is SVGIG (reference sequence). CDR3 coding DNA: TGTGCCTGGAAACCGGGACTCTGGTCCTACGAGCAGTACTTC. This sequence encodes CAWKPGLWSYEQYF.

This chain uses TRBV5-6 with TRBJ2-7; no definite D call. CDR3 length: 15 amino acids. From germline, CDR1 is SGHDT and CDR2 YYEEEE. The V end lost 4 bases, the J end lost 2 bases, and 16 bases lay between the germline ends. The CDR3 DNA sequence: TGTGCCAGCAGCCTGGTTTCTGGAGATCCCTACGAGCAGTACTTC. Translated: CASSLVSGDPYEQYF.

The rearrangement uses TRBV6-1 and TRBJ2-2; TRBD1 agrees at 7 bases. Germline V lookup: CDR1 MNHNS, CDR2 SASEGT. This CDR3 comprises 15 residues. Trimming cost V 5 bases and J 2 bases; bases outside gene matches: 5. The DNA for the CDR3 is TGTGCCAGCAGTAGACAGGGTATAAACACCGGGGAGCTGTTTTTT. Its translation: CASSRQGINTGELFF.

The CDR3 nucleotides are TGTGCCAGCGGCTTAGCGGGAGGAGCCCCCGAGCAGTACTTC. Amino acid sequence: CASGLAGGAPEQYF. This chain links TRBV28 with TRBJ2-7, with 10 bases fitting TRBD2. The CDR3 totals 14 residues. Germline V gene sequence: CDR1 MDHEN, CDR2 SYDVKM. Trimming at V came to 8 bases and at J to 6 bases, leaving 10 bases not matched to a gene.

The chain couples TRBV2 to TRBJ2-3; TRBD2 agrees at 15 bases. CDR1 is SNHLY and CDR2 is FYNNEI in the germline V gene. V lost 4 bases to trimming and J lost 4 bases; unmatched junction nucleotides: 6. This CDR3 region has 17 residues. The CDR3 DNA is TGTGCCAGCAGTGTAGGACTAGCGGGAGGGGGTGCAGATACGCAGTATTTT. Translated, it gives CASSVGLAGGGADTQYF.

V is TRBV30 and J is TRBJ1-2; 10 bases fit TRBD1. V was clipped by 2 bases and J by 4 bases; unmatched bases: 4. The CDR3 length is 14 residues. Germline CDR1 GTSNPN, CDR2 SVGIG (reference sequence). The CDR3 loop is CAWSPGTGVYGYTF. The CDR3 DNA reads TGTGCCTGGAGTCCGGGGACAGGGGTCTATGGCTACACCTTC.

The chain links TRBV19 to TRBJ2-7; D uncertain. The CDR3 spans 14 residues. Between the trimmed V and J ends, which lost 5 bases and 1 base, there was a span of 12 bases. Germline values: CDR1 LNHDA, CDR2 SQIVND (reference sequence). The CDR3 here is CASSVLASSYEQYF. CDR3 in DNA: TGTGCCAGTAGTGTCCTGGCCTCTTCCTACGAGCAGTACTTC. The full variable domain, in which reference TRBV19 and TRBJ2-7 provide the parts outside the CDR3, is DGGITQSPKYLFRKEGQNVTLSCEQNLNHDAMYWYRQDPGQGLRLIYYSQIVNDFQKGDIAEGYSVSREKKESFPLTVTSAQKNPTAFYLCASSVLASSYEQYFGPGTRLTVT.

V gene TRBV7-9 combines with J gene TRBJ2-2; TRBD1 matches at 7 bases. Germline lookup yields CDR1 SEHNR and CDR2 FQNEAQ (reference sequence). V lost 4 bases and J lost 6; bases outside the gene matches: 17. The length of the CDR3 is 18 residues. The CDR3, as DNA: TGTGCCAGCAGCTCTCTACTCGTAGGGGGCGCTTACGCCGGGGAGCTGTTTTTT. Translation gives CASSSLLVGGAYAGELFF.

The chain recombines TRBV7-2 with TRBJ1-1; the match to TRBD1 covers 9 bases. CDR3 length: 15 residues. V was pared by 4 bases and J by 4 bases, with 7 bases of the junction left unmatched. Germline V lookup: CDR1 SGHTA, CDR2 FQGNSA. The DNA of the CDR3 is TGTGCCAGCAGCTCATACACAGGGGGCGGCACTGAAGCTTTCTTT. It codes for CASSSYTGGGTEAFF.

This clone has only a few counts. The genes are TRBV11-2 and TRBJ2-7; D call uncertain. V was shortened by 2 bases and J by 3 bases, with 17 bases between the two germline ends. The germline CDR1 and CDR2 sequences are SGHAT and FQNNGV. The CDR3 totals 16 residues. CDR3 loop: CASSLSRAVYYYEQYF. The CDR3 DNA reads as TGTGCCAGCAGCTTATCGCGCGCGGTATACTACTACGAGCAGTACTTC. Together with reference TRBV11-2 and TRBJ2-7, the CDR3 gives the full variable domain: EAGVAQSPRYKIIEKRQSVAFWCNPISGHATLYWYQQILGQGPKLLIQFQNNGVVDDSQLPKDRFSAERLKGVDSTLKIQPAKLEDSAVYLCASSLSRAVYYYEQYFGPGTRLTVT.

This rearrangement joins TRBV10-3 to TRBJ1-4; TRBD1 agrees at 7 bases. The CDR3 length is 14 residues. The V segment lost 4 bases and the J segment 6 bases; nucleotides outside the gene matches: 5. Germline V gene lookup returns CDR1 ENHRY and CDR2 SYGVKD. The CDR3 DNA follows: TGTGCCATCAGTGGACAGGGTACTCATGAAAAACTGTTTTTT. Translating it yields CAISGQGTHEKLFF.

V is TRBV28 and J is TRBJ2-1, with TRBD2 matching 7 bases. V dropped 6 bases and J dropped 6; count of bases not matched to a gene: 5. The germline V gene encodes CDR1 MDHEN and CDR2 SYDVKM. The CDR3 totals 13 residues. CDR3 loop: CASSRGRGNEQFF. As DNA, the CDR3 is TGTGCCAGCAGCCGAGGGAGGGGCAATGAGCAGTTCTTC.